One T cell receptor beta chain is described in this entry. The antigen is not known. The sort gate was single viable CD3+CD4+CD8-CD45RO+ cells for memory CD4+ T cells. After thawing, CD4+ T cells were positively selected. Per the germline V gene, CDR1 is SGHTA and CDR2 is FQGNSA. The CDR3 runs 12 residues. V was clipped by 5 bases and J by 8 bases; unmatched bases: 3. The data derive from a study of memory CD4+ T cells and cytomegalovirus serostatus. About the study: This sample comes from healthy Belgian adults, eight to ten CMV seropositive, roughly 22 seronegative.

Broader study findings: Suggested: most of the CMV-linked TCR signature lies in CD4+ memory cells.

Sequenced by immunoSEQ multiplex PCR; TCRdb stores in-frame clones only, minus some. The sample consists of 50,000 to 65,000 clones, about 73% of them appearing once. Sequencing was carried out using memory CD4+ T cells from blood. The clonotype comes from an adult in good health and CMV-seropositive. The chain has TRBV7-2 and TRBJ2-4; TRBD1 matches at 7 bases. The CDR3 here is CASSPGTDIQYF. CDR3 nucleotides: TGTGCCAGCAGCCCCGGGACAGACATTCAGTACTTC.